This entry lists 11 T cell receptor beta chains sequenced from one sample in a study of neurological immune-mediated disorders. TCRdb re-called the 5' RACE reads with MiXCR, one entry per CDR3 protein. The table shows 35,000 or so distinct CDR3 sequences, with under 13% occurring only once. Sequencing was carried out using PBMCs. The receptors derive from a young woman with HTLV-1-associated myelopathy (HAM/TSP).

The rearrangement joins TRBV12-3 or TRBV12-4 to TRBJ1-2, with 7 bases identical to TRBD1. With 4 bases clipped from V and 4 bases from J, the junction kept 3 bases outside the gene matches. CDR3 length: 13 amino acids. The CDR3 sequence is CASSSDRIYGYTF. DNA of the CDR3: TGTGCCAGCAGTTCGGACAGGATCTATGGCTACACCTTC.

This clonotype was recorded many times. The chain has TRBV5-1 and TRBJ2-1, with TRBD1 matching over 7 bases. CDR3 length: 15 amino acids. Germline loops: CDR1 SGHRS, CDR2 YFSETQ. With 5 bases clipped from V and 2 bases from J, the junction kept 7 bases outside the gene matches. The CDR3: CASSPSGTAYNEQFF. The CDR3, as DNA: TGCGCCAGCAGTCCTTCCGGGACAGCCTACAATGAGCAGTTCTTC.

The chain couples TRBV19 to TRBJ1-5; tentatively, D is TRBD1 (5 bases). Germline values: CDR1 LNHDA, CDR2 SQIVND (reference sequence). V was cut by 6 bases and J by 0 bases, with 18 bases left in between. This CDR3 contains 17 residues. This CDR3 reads CASSPRANIYSNQPQHF. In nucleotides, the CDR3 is TGTGCCAGTAGCCCCAGGGCGAATATATATAGCAATCAGCCCCAGCATTTT.

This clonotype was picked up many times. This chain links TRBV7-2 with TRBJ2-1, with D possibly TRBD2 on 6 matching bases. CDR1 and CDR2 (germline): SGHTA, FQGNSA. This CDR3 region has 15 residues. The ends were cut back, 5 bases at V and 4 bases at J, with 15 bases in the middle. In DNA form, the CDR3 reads TGTGCCAGCAGCATGGCGGGGTCGGTATACAATGAGCAGTTCTTC. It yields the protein CASSMAGSVYNEQFF.

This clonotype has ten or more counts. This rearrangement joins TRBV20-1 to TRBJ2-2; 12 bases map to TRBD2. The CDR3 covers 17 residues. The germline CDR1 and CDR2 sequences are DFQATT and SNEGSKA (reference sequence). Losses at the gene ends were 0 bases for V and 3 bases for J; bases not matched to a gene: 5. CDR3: CSARDALAGGDTGELFF. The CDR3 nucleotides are TGCAGTGCTAGAGACGCCCTAGCGGGGGGGGACACCGGGGAGCTGTTTTTT.

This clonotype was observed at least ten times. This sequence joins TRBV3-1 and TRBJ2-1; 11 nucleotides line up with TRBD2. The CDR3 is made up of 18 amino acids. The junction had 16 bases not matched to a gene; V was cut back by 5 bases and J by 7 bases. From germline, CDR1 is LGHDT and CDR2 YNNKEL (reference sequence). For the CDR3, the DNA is TGTGCCAGCAGCGACGTCTCTTTAGCGGGGGGGCCGGAAAATGAGCAGTTCTTC. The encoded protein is CASSDVSLAGGPENEQFF.

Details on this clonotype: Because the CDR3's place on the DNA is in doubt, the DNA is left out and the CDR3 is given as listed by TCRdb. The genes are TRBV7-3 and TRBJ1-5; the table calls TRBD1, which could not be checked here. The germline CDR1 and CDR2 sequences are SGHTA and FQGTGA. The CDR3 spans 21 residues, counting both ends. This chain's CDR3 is CASSFYICSAIRDRGGQPQHF.

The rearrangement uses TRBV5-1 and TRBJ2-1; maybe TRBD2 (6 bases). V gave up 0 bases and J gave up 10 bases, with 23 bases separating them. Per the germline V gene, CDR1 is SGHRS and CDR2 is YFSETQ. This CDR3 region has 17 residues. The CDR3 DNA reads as TGCGCCAGCAGCTTGGAACCGGGACTCGCTACGGACGGCGAGCAGTTCTTC. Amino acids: CASSLEPGLATDGEQFF. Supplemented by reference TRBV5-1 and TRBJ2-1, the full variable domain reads KAGVTQTPRYLIKTRGQQVTLSCSPISGHRSVSWYQQTPGQGLQFLFEYFSETQRNKGNFPGRFSGRQFSNSRSEMNVSTLELGDSALYLCASSLEPGLATDGEQFFGPGTRLTVL.

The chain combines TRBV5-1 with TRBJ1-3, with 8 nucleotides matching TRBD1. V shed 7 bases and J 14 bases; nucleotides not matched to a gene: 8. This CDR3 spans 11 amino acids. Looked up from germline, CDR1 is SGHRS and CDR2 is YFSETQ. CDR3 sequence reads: CASAGTGDLYF. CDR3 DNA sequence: TGCGCCAGCGCCGGGACAGGAGACCTATATTTT.

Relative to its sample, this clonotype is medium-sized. The CDR3 sequence is CASSLAASASGELFF. The CDR3 region has the DNA TGTGCCAGCAGCTTAGCGGCCAGTGCGTCCGGGGAGCTGTTTTTT. J is TRBJ2-2 and V is TRBV7-9, with D hard to call. The CDR3 has 15 residues. V was shortened by 0 bases and J by 6 bases, with 11 bases between the two germline ends. Germline loops: CDR1 SEHNR, CDR2 FQNEAQ (reference sequence).

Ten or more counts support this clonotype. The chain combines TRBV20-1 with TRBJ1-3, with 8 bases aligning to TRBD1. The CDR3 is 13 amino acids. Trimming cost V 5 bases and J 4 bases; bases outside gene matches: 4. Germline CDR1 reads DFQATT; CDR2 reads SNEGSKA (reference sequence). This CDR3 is CSALDRAGNTIYF. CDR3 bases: TGCAGTGCTCTGGACAGGGCAGGAAACACCATATATTTT.